The 29 T cell receptor beta chains in this list originate from one sample, sequenced in a study of cytomegalovirus exposure and HLA in healthy donors. PCR was performed using 60 Vbeta and 13 Jbeta primers. Clones were sequenced by immunoSEQ multiplex PCR, and TCRdb holds only the in-frame ones, with some missing. The table has roughly 110,000 clones, roughly four fifths seen once. Input material: PBMCs. Receptors originate from a man aged 60 to 75 in good health and CMV-seronegative.

The chain employs TRBV6-5 and TRBJ2-1; D possibly corresponds to TRBD1 (6 bases). Germline loops: CDR1 MNHEY, CDR2 SVGAGI. This CDR3 is built from 13 residues. V was cut by 7 bases and J by 13 bases, with 20 bases left in between. The CDR3 bases are TGTGCCAGCACCAGACCGGAAAGGACAGAACAGTTCTTC. The encoded protein is CASTRPERTEQFF.

The chain couples TRBV7-9 to TRBJ1-4; possible D gene TRBD1, 6 bases. CDR3 size: 15 residues. Germline assignment: CDR1 SEHNR and CDR2 FQNEAQ (reference sequence). Trimming took 5 bases from V and 1 from J, leaving 11 bases between them. The CDR3 loop reads CASSPYRETNEKLFF. The CDR3 DNA follows: TGTGCCAGCAGCCCCTACAGGGAAACTAATGAAAAACTGTTTTTT.

This chain joins TRBV27 and TRBJ1-3; D is ambiguous. V lost 0 bases and J lost 1, with 7 bases in between. The germline V gene has CDR1 MNHEY and CDR2 SMNVEV (reference sequence). The CDR3 sequence is 15 residues long. The CDR3 DNA reads TGTGCCAGCAGTTTATCCCCGGGTTCTGGAAACACCATATATTTT. This codes for CASSLSPGSGNTIYF.

CDR3 sequence (DNA): TGCAGCGCCTACGATAGCATGAACACTGAAGCTTTCTTT. This codes for CSAYDSMNTEAFF. The chain combines TRBV29-1 with TRBJ1-1; D gene ambiguous. V lost 7 bases, J lost 0 bases, and 12 bases lay in between. This CDR3 has 13 residues. The V gene's germline CDR1 is SQVTM and CDR2 ANQGSEA. The variable domain in full, completed from reference TRBV29-1 and TRBJ1-1, reads SAVISQKPSRDICQRGTSLTIQCQVDSQVTMMFWYRQQPGQSLTLIATANQGSEATYESGFVIDKFPISRPNLTFSTLTVSNMSPEDSSIYLCSAYDSMNTEAFFGQGTRLTVV.

The CDR3 here is CSASGSSYNEQFF. For the CDR3, the DNA is TGCAGCGCCTCCGGGAGCTCCTACAATGAGCAGTTCTTC. The chain carries TRBV29-1 and TRBJ2-1; weak D call: TRBD2 (6 bases). The V and J ends lost 7 bases and 0 bases respectively, with 10 bases between them. The CDR3 has 13 amino acids. The germline gives CDR1 SQVTM, CDR2 ANQGSEA.

The chain employs TRBV29-1 and TRBJ2-5; the match to TRBD1 covers 7 bases. The CDR3 has 12 amino acids. The germline CDR1 and CDR2 sequences are SQVTM and ANQGSEA. J gave up 11 bases and V 6 bases, and 12 bases lay outside the gene matches. The CDR3, as DNA: TGCAGCGTCGGATTGACAGGGAAGTTTCAGTACTTC. Its protein is CSVGLTGKFQYF.

Turning to this clone: The sample has other DNA sequences that encode this CDR3 too. This chain links TRBV6-5 with TRBJ1-3; weak D call: TRBD1 (6 bases). The CDR3 sequence is 14 residues long. Trimming removed 0 bases from V and 7 bases from J, with 10 bases in between. Looked up from germline, CDR1 is MNHEY and CDR2 is SVGAGI. CDR3 DNA: TGTGCCAGCAGTTACTCGACCAGGGGTAACACCATATATTTT. This encodes CASSYSTRGNTIYF.

This clone was observed a few times. V gene TRBV5-5 combines with J gene TRBJ2-6; D possibly corresponds to TRBD2 (6 bases). In germline, CDR1 is SGHKS, CDR2 YYEKEE (reference sequence). CDR3 length equals 19 residues. V lost 3 bases and J lost 0, with 19 bases in between. For the CDR3, the DNA is TGTGCCAGCAGCTCGGGAGAGGGGAGAAGGGGCTCTGGGGCCAACGTCCTGACTTTC. Protein sequence: CASSSGEGRRGSGANVLTF.

This chain uses TRBV27 with TRBJ2-7; 8 bases agree with TRBD1. This CDR3 has 14 residues. The germline V gene has CDR1 MNHEY and CDR2 SMNVEV (reference sequence). V was clipped by 8 bases and J by 0 bases; unmatched bases: 6. This chain's CDR3 is CASRTQGASYEQYV. The CDR3 nucleotides read TGTGCCAGCCGAACCCAGGGGGCCTCCTACGAGCAGTACGTC.

This clone was observed a few times. This sample includes further DNA sequences coding for the same CDR3. The CDR3 reads CASSRGKSTDTQYF. CDR3 coding DNA: TGTGCCAGCAGTCGGGGGAAAAGCACAGATACGCAGTATTTT. The chain combines TRBV27 with TRBJ2-3; tentatively, D is TRBD2 (6 bases). Germline values: CDR1 MNHEY, CDR2 SMNVEV (reference sequence). The CDR3 length is 14 residues. Trimming took 5 bases from V and 0 from J, leaving 9 bases between them.

This clone appeared a few times. This chain connects TRBV10-3 to TRBJ2-3, with D uncertain. Looked up from germline, CDR1 is ENHRY and CDR2 is SYGVKD. The CDR3 is 16 amino acids. Trimming removed 6 bases from V and 4 bases from J, with 20 bases in between. The CDR3 loop reads CAISAEPSSVADTQYF. DNA of the CDR3: TGTGCCATCAGCGCCGAACCCTCCAGCGTGGCAGATACGCAGTATTTT.

In this sample, this clone turned up a few times. CDR3 coding DNA: TGTGCCAGTCGCTTACAGGGCAGAACTAATGAAAAACTGTTTTTT. This translates into CASRLQGRTNEKLFF. The rearrangement uses TRBV19 and TRBJ1-4, with a possible D match to TRBD1 (6 bases). This CDR3 is 15 amino acids long. Deletions cut 8 bases from V and 1 base from J, with 14 bases between. Per the germline V gene, CDR1 is LNHDA and CDR2 is SQIVND (reference sequence).

A single count supports this clone. The genes are TRBV9 and TRBJ1-6; 7 nucleotides line up with TRBD1. The CDR3 length is 15 residues. V was clipped by 3 bases and J by 7 bases; unmatched bases: 7. In germline, CDR1 is SGDLS, CDR2 YYNGEE. In DNA form, the CDR3 reads TGTGCCAGCAGCGCGGGGGGGACAGCCAATTCACCCCTCCACTTT. Its protein is CASSAGGTANSPLHF.

V usage is TRBV6-5 and J usage is TRBJ2-1; 7 bases map to TRBD2. Germline loops: CDR1 MNHEY, CDR2 SVGAGI. The V and J ends lost 11 bases and 5 bases, in that order; junction bases with no gene match: 9. This CDR3 comprises 13 residues. The CDR3 spells CASSGTKNNEQFF. CDR3 DNA: TGTGCCTCTTCAGGGACTAAAAACAATGAGCAGTTCTTC.

This chain joins TRBV5-4 and TRBJ1-4; possible D gene TRBD1, 6 bases. Trimming pared 0 bases from V and 10 bases from J, leaving 16 bases between. The V gene's germline CDR1 is SGHNT and CDR2 YYREEE (reference sequence). The CDR3 has 15 residues. As DNA, the CDR3 is TGTGCCAGCAGCTTGGAGGGGTCAGGGGTTGTAAAACTGTTTTTT. Protein: CASSLEGSGVVKLFF.

The sample holds a few counts of this clone. The rearrangement links TRBV6-5 to TRBJ1-4, with 7 bases matching TRBD1. V lost 0 bases to trimming and J lost 7 bases; unmatched junction nucleotides: 2. Germline V gene lookup returns CDR1 MNHEY and CDR2 SVGAGI. This CDR3 contains 14 residues. The CDR3 sequence is CASSYSTGREKLFF. The CDR3 DNA is TGTGCCAGCAGTTACTCGACAGGGCGTGAAAAACTGTTTTTT.

This chain uses TRBV7-3 with TRBJ2-6; D perhaps matches TRBD2 (6 bases). This CDR3 comprises 13 residues. CDR1 SGHTA and CDR2 FQGTGA come from the germline V gene. CDR3 residues: CASGASGANVLTF. The CDR3 coding sequence is TGTGCGTCGGGAGCCTCTGGGGCCAACGTCCTGACTTTC.

The V gene is TRBV7-9, the J gene TRBJ1-2; 7 nucleotides agree with TRBD1. V shed 5 bases, J shed 6 bases, and the junction held 9 bases outside the gene matches. In germline, CDR1 is SEHNR, CDR2 FQNEAQ (reference sequence). The CDR3 totals 14 residues. The CDR3 is CASSPSQGWHGYTF. CDR3 in DNA: TGTGCCAGCAGCCCTTCACAGGGGTGGCATGGCTACACCTTC.

The chain recombines TRBV28 with TRBJ1-4, with D tentatively TRBD1 (5 bases). The germline V gene has CDR1 MDHEN and CDR2 SYDVKM. The V end was cut by 2 bases, the J end by 8 bases, with 12 bases between. This CDR3 has 14 amino acids. CDR3 DNA: TGTGCCAGCAGTTTAGCGCAGGGATCCGAAAAACTGTTTTTT. This gives the protein CASSLAQGSEKLFF.

V usage is TRBV7-9 and J usage is TRBJ1-3; D call uncertain. The V end lost 3 bases, the J end lost 6 bases, and 9 bases lay between the germline ends. The CDR3 extends over 13 amino acids. Germline V gene sequence: CDR1 SEHNR, CDR2 FQNEAQ (reference sequence). Here the CDR3 reads CASSFSRENTIYF. The DNA for the CDR3 is TGTGCCAGCAGCTTTAGTCGGGAAAACACCATATATTTT.

This clone was detected only a few times. J is TRBJ1-2 and V is TRBV7-9, with TRBD1 as a possible D gene (6 bases). The germline V gene has CDR1 SEHNR and CDR2 FQNEAQ (reference sequence). The CDR3 runs 16 residues. Trimming removed 5 bases at V and 0 bases at J, with 16 bases between. The CDR3 loop reads CASSRGAGAPNYGYTF. The CDR3 DNA reads as TGTGCCAGCAGCCGCGGTGCAGGGGCCCCTAACTATGGCTACACCTTC.

V usage is TRBV7-2 and J usage is TRBJ1-2, with TRBD1 matching 10 bases. The CDR3 totals 15 residues. The germline CDR1 and CDR2 sequences are SGHTA and FQGNSA. V dropped 5 bases and J dropped 4; count of bases not matched to a gene: 7. The CDR3 protein is CASSPRGTGVYGYTF. The DNA for the CDR3 is TGTGCCAGCAGCCCCAGGGGGACAGGGGTCTATGGCTACACCTTC.

The V gene is TRBV9, the J gene TRBJ1-3; 10 positions match TRBD1. CDR3 length equals 15 residues. Trimming at V came to 0 bases and at J to 6 bases, leaving 3 bases not matched to a gene. CDR1 and CDR2 (germline): SGDLS, YYNGEE. This chain's CDR3 is CASSVGGQGINTIYF. The CDR3 DNA follows: TGTGCCAGCAGCGTAGGGGGACAGGGGATAAACACCATATATTTT. Using reference TRBV9 and TRBJ1-3 for the parts outside the CDR3, the full variable domain is DSGVTQTPKHLITATGQRVTLRCSPRSGDLSVYWYQQSLDQGLQFLIQYYNGEERAKGNILERFSAQQFPDLHSELNLSSLELGDSALYFCASSVGGQGINTIYFGEGSWLTVV.

This chain connects TRBV4-1 to TRBJ2-3, with a possible D match to TRBD2 (5 bases). V lost 1 base, J lost 4 bases, and 15 bases lay in between. Germline CDR1 reads MGHRA; CDR2 reads YSYEKL. The CDR3 consists of 16 residues. CDR3 bases: TGCGCCAGCAGCCAAGCAGGACTCACTCAGGCAGATACGCAGTATTTT. Its protein product is CASSQAGLTQADTQYF.

Only one count was recorded for this clone. The V and J genes are TRBV27 and TRBJ2-7; TRBD2 might be the D (5 bases). CDR3 length: 16 amino acids. The germline CDR1 and CDR2 sequences are MNHEY and SMNVEV (reference sequence). V shed 3 bases and J shed 1 base, with 16 bases lying between them. The chain's CDR3 is CASSFFRAGGSYEQYF. The CDR3 coding sequence is TGTGCCAGCAGTTTTTTTCGAGCAGGAGGATCCTACGAGCAGTACTTC.

This clone has only a few counts. The J gene is TRBJ2-7, the V gene TRBV30; 9 bases map to TRBD1. The CDR3 is made up of 15 amino acids. Germline V lookup: CDR1 GTSNPN, CDR2 SVGIG (reference sequence). Trimming took 1 base from V and 2 from J; bases not matched to a gene: 6. The CDR3 protein is CAWSGLGQGAYEQYF. CDR3 DNA: TGTGCCTGGAGTGGCCTGGGACAGGGAGCCTACGAGCAGTACTTC.

J is TRBJ1-2 and V is TRBV15; D not certain. The V end lost 2 bases, the J end lost 2 bases, and 12 bases lay between the germline ends. This CDR3 is 15 amino acids long. CDR1 LNHNV and CDR2 YYDKDF come from the germline V gene (reference sequence). The CDR3 DNA reads TGTGCCACCAGCAGAACAGCGGTGAGAAACTATGGCTACACCTTC. The encoded protein is CATSRTAVRNYGYTF.

This chain links TRBV4-3 with TRBJ2-3, with a weak D call TRBD1 (5 bases). Trimming took 1 base from V and 0 from J, leaving 11 bases between them. The germline gives CDR1 LGHNA, CDR2 YSLEER. The CDR3 totals 16 residues. The CDR3 spells CASSQGPGKSTDTQYF. For the CDR3, the DNA is TGCGCCAGCAGCCAAGGTCCAGGGAAAAGCACAGATACGCAGTATTTT.

V and J are TRBV7-6 and TRBJ1-6; unclear D gene. The CDR3 consists of 12 residues. V shed 5 bases and J shed 11 bases, with 10 bases lying between them. Germline V CDR1 and CDR2: SGHVS, FNYEAQ. The CDR3 DNA follows: TGTGCCAGCAGCCCTCGAGGTGCACCCCTCCACTTT. Protein: CASSPRGAPLHF.